The 8 T cell receptor beta chains below all came from one sample that was sequenced in a study of CD8+ T cells in alopecia areata. Stated treatment: oral pan-JAK inhibitor, 5-10 mg twice daily. The sequencing template was cDNA reverse transcribed from extracted RNA. The method was immunoSEQ multiplex PCR; TCRdb's version includes in-frame clones alone and lacks a portion of them. The repertoire consists of about 210,000 clones, with around two fifths occurring once and the leading ten covering almost 0.5%. The source was CD4+ T cells sorted from blood, collected between weeks 30 and 35, from a patient treated with tofacitinib. These receptors were collected from a human donor with alopecia areata.

This clone occurred a few times. The chain carries TRBV2 and TRBJ1-2; D uncertain. CDR1 is SNHLY and CDR2 is FYNNEI in the germline V gene. Trimming stripped 1 base from V and 4 bases from J, with 10 bases between. The CDR3 contains 14 residues. The CDR3 loop reads CASSEGRGGYGYTF. In nucleotides, the CDR3 is TGTGCCAGCAGTGAAGGGCGCGGTGGCTATGGCTACACCTTC.

The V and J genes are TRBV5-1 and TRBJ1-2; D remains ambiguous. From germline, CDR1 is SGHRS and CDR2 YFSETQ. The V and J ends lost 0 bases and 0 bases respectively, with 9 bases between them. The CDR3 has 15 amino acids. CDR3 region: CASSLGLTANYGYTF. Written as DNA, the CDR3 is TGCGCCAGCAGCTTGGGCCTGACGGCTAACTATGGCTACACCTTC.

V is TRBV29-1 and J is TRBJ1-1; D is unclear. This CDR3 is built from 13 residues. Deletions cut 5 bases from V and 1 base from J, with 11 bases between. Germline V gene data show CDR1 as SQVTM and CDR2 as ANQGSEA. The CDR3 nucleotides read TGCAGCGTTAGAGGATCCCAGAACACTGAAGCTTTCTTT. Protein sequence: CSVRGSQNTEAFF.

The chain joins TRBV2 to TRBJ1-5, with 8 bases matching TRBD1. The junction had 9 bases not matched to a gene; V was cut back by 7 bases and J by 7 bases. The CDR3 runs 14 residues. Germline V CDR1 and CDR2: SNHLY, FYNNEI. The chain's CDR3 is CASKPDRGAQPQHF. CDR3 bases: TGTGCCAGCAAGCCAGACAGGGGAGCACAGCCCCAGCATTTT.

DNA for the CDR3: TGTGCCAGTAGTATAATAGGGTACGGGGAGCTGTTTTTT. It translates to CASSIIGYGELFF. The gene calls are TRBV19 and TRBJ2-2; D uncertain. The CDR3 loop spans 13 amino acids. Trimming removed 2 bases at V and 7 bases at J, with 8 bases between. Germline V CDR1 and CDR2: LNHDA, SQIVND (reference sequence).

The chain employs TRBV7-9 and TRBJ1-2, with D tentatively TRBD1 (5 bases). V lost 4 bases and J 13 bases, leaving 13 bases between the germline ends. CDR1 is SEHNR, CDR2 FQNEAQ, per germline (reference sequence). The CDR3 length is 11 residues. DNA for the CDR3: TGTGCCAGCAGCTGGGGACTCTTGGCCACCTTC. Translation gives CASSWGLLATF.

This clone came up once. The same CDR3 can be traced to other DNA sequences in this sample. The rearrangement joins TRBV2 to TRBJ1-1; 9 bases align to TRBD1. CDR1 SNHLY and CDR2 FYNNEI come from the germline V gene. J lost 4 bases, V lost 6 bases, and 6 bases had no gene match. The CDR3 runs 14 residues. CDR3 protein: CASRGDREGTEAFF. CDR3 coding DNA: TGTGCCAGCAGGGGGGACAGGGAGGGCACTGAAGCTTTCTTT.

J is TRBJ2-7 and V is TRBV4-2, with TRBD2 matching over 7 bases. The germline V gene has CDR1 LGHNA and CDR2 YNFKEQ. CDR3 length: 15 amino acids. Trimming took 1 base from V and 4 from J; bases not matched to a gene: 7. The CDR3: CASSQGAGVGYEQYF. The CDR3, as DNA: TGTGCCAGCAGCCAAGGGGCGGGAGTGGGGTACGAGCAGTACTTC.